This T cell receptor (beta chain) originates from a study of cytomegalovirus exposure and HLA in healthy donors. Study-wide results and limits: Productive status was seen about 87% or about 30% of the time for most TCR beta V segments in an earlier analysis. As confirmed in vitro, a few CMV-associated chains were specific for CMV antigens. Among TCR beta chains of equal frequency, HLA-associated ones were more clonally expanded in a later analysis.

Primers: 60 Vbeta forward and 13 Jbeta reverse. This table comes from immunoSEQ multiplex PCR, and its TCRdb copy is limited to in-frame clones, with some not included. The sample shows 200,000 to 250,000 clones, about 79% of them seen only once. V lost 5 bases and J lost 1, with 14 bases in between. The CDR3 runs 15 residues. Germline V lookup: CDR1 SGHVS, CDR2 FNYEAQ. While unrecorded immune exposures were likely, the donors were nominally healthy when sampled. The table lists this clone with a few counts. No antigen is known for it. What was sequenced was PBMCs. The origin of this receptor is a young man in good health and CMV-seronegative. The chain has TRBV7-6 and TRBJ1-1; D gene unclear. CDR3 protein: CASSPRTDQNTEAFF. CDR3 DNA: TGTGCCAGCAGCCCCCGAACAGATCAGAACACTGAAGCTTTCTTT. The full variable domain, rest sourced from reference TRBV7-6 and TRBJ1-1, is GAGVSQSPRYKVTKRGQDVALRCDPISGHVSLYWYRQALGQGPEFLTYFNYEAQQDKSGLPNDRFSAERPEGSISTLTIQRTEQRDSAMYRCASSPRTDQNTEAFFGQGTRLTVV.